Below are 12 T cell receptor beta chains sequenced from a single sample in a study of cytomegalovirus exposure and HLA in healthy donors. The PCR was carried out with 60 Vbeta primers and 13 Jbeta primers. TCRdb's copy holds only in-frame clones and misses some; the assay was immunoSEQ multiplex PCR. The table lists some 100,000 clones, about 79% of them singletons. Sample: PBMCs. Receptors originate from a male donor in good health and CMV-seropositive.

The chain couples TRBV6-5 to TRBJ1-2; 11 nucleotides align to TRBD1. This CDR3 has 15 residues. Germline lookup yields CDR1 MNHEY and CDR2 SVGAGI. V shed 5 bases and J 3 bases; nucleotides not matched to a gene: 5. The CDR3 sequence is CASSQGTGGYYGYTF. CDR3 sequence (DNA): TGTGCCAGCAGTCAAGGGACAGGGGGTTACTATGGCTACACCTTC.

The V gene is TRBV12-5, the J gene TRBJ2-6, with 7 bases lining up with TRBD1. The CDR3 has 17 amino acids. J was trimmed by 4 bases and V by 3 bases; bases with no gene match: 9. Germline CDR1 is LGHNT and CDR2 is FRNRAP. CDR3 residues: CASGFKARGKGANVLTF. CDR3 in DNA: TGTGCTAGTGGTTTCAAAGCCAGGGGGAAAGGGGCCAACGTCCTGACTTTC.

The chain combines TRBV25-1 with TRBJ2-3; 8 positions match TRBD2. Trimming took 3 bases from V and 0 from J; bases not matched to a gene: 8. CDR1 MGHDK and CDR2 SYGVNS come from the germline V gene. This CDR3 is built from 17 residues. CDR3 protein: CASSEDSGVWSTDTQYF. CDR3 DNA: TGTGCCAGCAGTGAGGATAGCGGGGTATGGAGCACAGATACGCAGTATTTT.

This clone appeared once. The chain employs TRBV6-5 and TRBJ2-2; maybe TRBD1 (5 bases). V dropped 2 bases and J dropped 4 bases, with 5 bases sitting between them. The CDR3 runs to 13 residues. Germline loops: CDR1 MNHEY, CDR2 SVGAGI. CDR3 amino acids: CASSYDSTGELFF. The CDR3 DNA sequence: TGTGCCAGCAGTTACGACAGCACCGGGGAGCTGTTTTTT.

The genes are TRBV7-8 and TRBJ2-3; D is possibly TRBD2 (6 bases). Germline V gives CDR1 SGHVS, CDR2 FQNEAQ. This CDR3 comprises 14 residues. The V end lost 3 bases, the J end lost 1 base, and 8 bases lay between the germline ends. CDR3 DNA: TGTGCCAGCAGCTTTAGCGGACGCACAGATACGCAGTATTTT. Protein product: CASSFSGRTDTQYF.

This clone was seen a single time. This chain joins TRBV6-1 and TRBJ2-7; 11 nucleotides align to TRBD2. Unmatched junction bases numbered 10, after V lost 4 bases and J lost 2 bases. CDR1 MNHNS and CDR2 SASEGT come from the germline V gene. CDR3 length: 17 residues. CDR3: CASSAASGGTPPYEQYF. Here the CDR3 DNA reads TGTGCCAGCAGTGCCGCTAGCGGGGGGACCCCACCCTACGAGCAGTACTTC.

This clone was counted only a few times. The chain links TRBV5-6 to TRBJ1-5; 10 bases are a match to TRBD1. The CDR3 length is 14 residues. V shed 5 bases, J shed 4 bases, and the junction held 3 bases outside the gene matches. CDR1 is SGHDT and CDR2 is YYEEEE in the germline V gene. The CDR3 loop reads CASSWTGGNQPQHF. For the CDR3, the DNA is TGTGCCAGCAGTTGGACAGGGGGAAATCAGCCCCAGCATTTT.

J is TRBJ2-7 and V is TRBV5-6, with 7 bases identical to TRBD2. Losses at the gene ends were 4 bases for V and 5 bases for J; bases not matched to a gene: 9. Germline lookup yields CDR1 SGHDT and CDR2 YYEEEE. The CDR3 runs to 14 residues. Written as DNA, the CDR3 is TGTGCCAGCAGCCTAGGGACTATAAACCACGAGCAGTACTTC. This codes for CASSLGTINHEQYF.

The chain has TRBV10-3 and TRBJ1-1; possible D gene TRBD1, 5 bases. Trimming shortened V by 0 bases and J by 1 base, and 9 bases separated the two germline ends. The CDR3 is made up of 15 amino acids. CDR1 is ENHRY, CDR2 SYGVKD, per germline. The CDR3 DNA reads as TGTGCCATCAGTGAGTCCCGGGGGGGGAACACTGAAGCTTTCTTT. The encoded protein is CAISESRGGNTEAFF.

The CDR3: CASSYSWAGSETQYF. The CDR3 DNA reads TGTGCCAGCAGTTACTCGTGGGCGGGTTCGGAGACCCAGTACTTC. The V call is TRBV6-5, the J call TRBJ2-5, with D possibly being TRBD2 (5 bases). Germline V lookup: CDR1 MNHEY, CDR2 SVGAGI. Trimming took off 0 bases at V and 5 bases at J, with 13 bases between the two ends. The CDR3 consists of 15 residues.

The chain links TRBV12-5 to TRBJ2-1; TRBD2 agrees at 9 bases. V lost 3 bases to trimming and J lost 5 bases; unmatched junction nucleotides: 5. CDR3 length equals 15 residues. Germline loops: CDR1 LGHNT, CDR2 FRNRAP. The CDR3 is CASGFTAGGNNEQFF. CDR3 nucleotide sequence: TGTGCTAGTGGTTTCACGGCGGGGGGGAACAATGAGCAGTTCTTC.

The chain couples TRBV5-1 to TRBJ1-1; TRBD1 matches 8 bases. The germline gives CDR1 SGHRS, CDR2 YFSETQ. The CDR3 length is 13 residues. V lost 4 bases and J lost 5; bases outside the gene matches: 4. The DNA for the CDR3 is TGCGCCAGCAGCCCCCAGGGGGCGACTGAAGCTTTCTTT. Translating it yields CASSPQGATEAFF.